The present TCR beta chain was sequenced within a study of Tregs in tolerant kidney transplant recipients. Findings of the study overall: Few patients were studied, so findings need validation in larger groups.

Generated by immunoSEQ multiplex PCR, the TCRdb table keeps only in-frame clones and is missing some. The sample holds 75,000 to 85,000 clones, 80% to 95% seen once. The CDR3 sequence is 15 residues long. The V gene's germline CDR1 is SGHAT and CDR2 FQDESV (reference sequence). Trimming pared 1 base from V and 1 base from J, leaving 10 bases between. About this clone itself: Its specificity is not known.

V usage is TRBV11-1 and J usage is TRBJ1-1; D gene ambiguous. The sequencing here drew on Tregs from blood, taken before the transplant. The origin of this receptor is a human donor who received a combined kidney and bone marrow transplant. CDR3 DNA sequence: TGTGCCAGCAGCTTAGGTTTATCGGGGAACACTGAAGCTTTCTTT. As protein: CASSLGLSGNTEAFF.